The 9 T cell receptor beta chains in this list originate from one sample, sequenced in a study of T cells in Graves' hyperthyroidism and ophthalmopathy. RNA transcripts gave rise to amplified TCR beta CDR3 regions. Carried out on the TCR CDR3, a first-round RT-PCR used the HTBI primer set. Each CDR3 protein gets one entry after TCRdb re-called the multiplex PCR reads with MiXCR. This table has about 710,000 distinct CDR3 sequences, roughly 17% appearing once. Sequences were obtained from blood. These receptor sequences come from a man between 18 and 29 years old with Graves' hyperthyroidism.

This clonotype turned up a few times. The DNA for the CDR3 is TGTGCCATCAGTGGGGACACCCGAAGGTCACCCCTCCACTTT. Translated: CAISGDTRRSPLHF. The chain uses TRBV10-3 and TRBJ1-6, with a possible D match to TRBD1 (6 bases). CDR1 is ENHRY, CDR2 SYGVKD, per germline. This CDR3 spans 14 amino acids. With 4 bases removed from V and 10 bases from J, the gap between germline ends came to 14 bases.

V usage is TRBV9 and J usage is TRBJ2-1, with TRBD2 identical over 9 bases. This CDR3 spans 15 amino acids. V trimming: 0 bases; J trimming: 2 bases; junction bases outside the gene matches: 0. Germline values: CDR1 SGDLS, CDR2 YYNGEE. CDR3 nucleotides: TGTGCCAGCAGCGTAGCTAGCGGGACCTACAATGAGCAGTTCTTC. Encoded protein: CASSVASGTYNEQFF. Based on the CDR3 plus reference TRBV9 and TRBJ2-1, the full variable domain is DSGVTQTPKHLITATGQRVTLRCSPRSGDLSVYWYQQSLDQGLQFLIQYYNGEERAKGNILERFSAQQFPDLHSELNLSSLELGDSALYFCASSVASGTYNEQFFGPGTRLTVL.

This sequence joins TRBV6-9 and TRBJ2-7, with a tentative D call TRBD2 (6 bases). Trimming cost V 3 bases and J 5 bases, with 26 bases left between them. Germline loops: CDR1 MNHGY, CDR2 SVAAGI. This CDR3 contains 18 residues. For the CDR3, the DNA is TGTGCCAGCAGTTACCGACCGGGTGATCCGCGGGATAGGGACGAGCAGTACTTC. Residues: CASSYRPGDPRDRDEQYF.

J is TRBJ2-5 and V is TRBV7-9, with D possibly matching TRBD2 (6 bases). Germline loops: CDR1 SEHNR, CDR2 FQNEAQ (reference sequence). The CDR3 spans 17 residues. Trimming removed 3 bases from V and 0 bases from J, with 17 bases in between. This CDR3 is CASSFGGGRKYQETQYF. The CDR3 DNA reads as TGTGCCAGCAGCTTCGGTGGGGGGAGAAAGTACCAAGAGACCCAGTACTTC.

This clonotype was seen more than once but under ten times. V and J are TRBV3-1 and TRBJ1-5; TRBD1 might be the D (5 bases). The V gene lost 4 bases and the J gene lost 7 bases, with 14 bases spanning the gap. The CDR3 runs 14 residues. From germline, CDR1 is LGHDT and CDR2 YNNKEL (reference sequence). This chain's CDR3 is CASSPLRGEQPQHF. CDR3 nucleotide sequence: TGTGCCAGCAGCCCCCTTCGGGGGGAGCAGCCCCAGCATTTT.

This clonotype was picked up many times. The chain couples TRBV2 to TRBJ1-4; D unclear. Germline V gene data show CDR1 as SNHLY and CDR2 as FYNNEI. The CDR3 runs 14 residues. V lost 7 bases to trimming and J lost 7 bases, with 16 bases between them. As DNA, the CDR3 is TGTGCCAGCAACCTTGCTAGTGGCGGTGAAAAACTGTTTTTT. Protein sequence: CASNLASGGEKLFF.

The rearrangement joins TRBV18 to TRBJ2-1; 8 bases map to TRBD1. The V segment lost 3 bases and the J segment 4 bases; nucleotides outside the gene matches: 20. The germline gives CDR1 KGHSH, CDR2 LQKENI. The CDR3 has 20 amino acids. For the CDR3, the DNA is TGTGCCAGCTCACCGAGACAGGGGTTGGGCCTCGCGGGGACATACAATGAGCAGTTCTTC. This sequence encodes CASSPRQGLGLAGTYNEQFF.

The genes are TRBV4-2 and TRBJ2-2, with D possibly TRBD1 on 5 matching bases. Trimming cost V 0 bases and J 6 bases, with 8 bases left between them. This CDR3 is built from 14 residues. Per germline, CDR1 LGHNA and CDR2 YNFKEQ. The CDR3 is CASSQEAGPGELFF. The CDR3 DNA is TGTGCCAGCAGCCAAGAGGCAGGGCCCGGGGAGCTGTTTTTT.

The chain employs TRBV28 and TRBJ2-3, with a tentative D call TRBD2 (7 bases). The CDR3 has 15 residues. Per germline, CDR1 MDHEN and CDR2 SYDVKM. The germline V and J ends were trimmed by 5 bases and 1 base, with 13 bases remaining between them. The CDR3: CASSMGAGGTDTQYF. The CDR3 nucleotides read TGTGCCAGCAGTATGGGGGCGGGGGGCACAGATACGCAGTATTTT.